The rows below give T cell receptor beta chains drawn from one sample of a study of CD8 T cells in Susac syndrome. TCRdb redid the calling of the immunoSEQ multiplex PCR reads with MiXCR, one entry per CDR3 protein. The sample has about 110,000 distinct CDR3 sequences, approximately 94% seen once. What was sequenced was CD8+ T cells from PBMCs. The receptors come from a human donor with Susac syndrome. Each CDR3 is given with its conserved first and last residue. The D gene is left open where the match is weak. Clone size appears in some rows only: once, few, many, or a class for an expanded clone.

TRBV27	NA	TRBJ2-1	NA	CASRLGAQDEQFF	TGTGCCAGCCGTCTGGGAGCTCAGGATGAGCAGTTCTTC
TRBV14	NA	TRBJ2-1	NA	CASSPFLTRVGDNEQFF	TGTGCCAGCAGCCCCTTTTTGACCAGGGTGGGAGACAATGAGCAGTTCTTC
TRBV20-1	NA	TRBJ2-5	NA	CSARDLGTRNQETQYF	TGCAGTGCTAGAGATTTGGGGACCCGAAATCAAGAGACCCAGTACTTC
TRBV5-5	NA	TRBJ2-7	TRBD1	CASSLTDRAGSYEQYF	TGTGCCAGCAGCTTGACGGACAGGGCCGGATCCTACGAGCAGTACTTC
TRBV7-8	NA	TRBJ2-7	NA	CASSLGTERYEQYF	TGTGCCAGCAGCTTAGGGACAGAGAGATACGAGCAGTACTTC
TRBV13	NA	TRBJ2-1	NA	CASSPLALHNEQFF	TGTGCCAGCAGCCCCCTAGCCCTACACAATGAGCAGTTCTTC
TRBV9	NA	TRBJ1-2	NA	CASSAPGGAGYGYTF	TGTGCCAGCAGCGCCCCGGGGGGGGCGGGCTATGGCTACACCTTC
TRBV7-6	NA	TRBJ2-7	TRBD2	CASSDRSSGDYEQYF	TGTGCCAGCAGCGATCGGAGTAGCGGGGACTACGAGCAGTACTTC
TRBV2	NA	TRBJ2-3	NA	CASSAQSDTDTQYF	TGTGCCAGCAGTGCCCAGAGTGACACAGATACGCAGTATTTT
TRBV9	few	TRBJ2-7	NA	CASSVDGSYSYEQYF	TGTGCCAGCAGCGTAGATGGCAGTTACTCCTACGAGCAGTACTTC
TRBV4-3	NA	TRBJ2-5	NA	CASSHDAGEETQYF	TGCGCCAGCAGCCACGACGCAGGAGAAGAGACCCAGTACTTC
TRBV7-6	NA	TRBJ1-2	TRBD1	CASSPTGTAIPYGYTF	TGTGCCAGCAGTCCCACCGGGACAGCCATCCCCTATGGCTACACCTTC
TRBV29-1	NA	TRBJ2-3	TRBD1	CSVLDRGRSTDTQYF	TGCAGCGTTCTGGACAGGGGGCGTTCGACAGATACGCAGTATTTT
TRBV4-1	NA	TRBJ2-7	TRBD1	CASSQVHRGLEQYF	TGCGCCAGCAGCCAAGTCCATAGGGGGCTCGAGCAGTACTTC
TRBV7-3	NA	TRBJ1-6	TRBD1	CASSYGTGAGSPLHF	TGTGCCAGCAGCTACGGGACAGGGGCAGGTTCACCCCTCCACTTT